This entry is about one T cell receptor beta chain. Its antigen remains unknown. These data belong to a study of CXCR3-negative and CXCR3-positive naive CD8 T cells. Study-level findings and limits: When CXCR3-positive naive cells were set against CXCR3-negative naive cells, the former had more hydrophobic TRB CDR3s. Naive subsets had comparable surface CD5; TCR strength was inferred from TRB CDR3 properties. Each naive subset displayed comparably high diversity, whereas memory CD8+ cells displayed much lower diversity.

This CDR3 region has 14 residues. CDR1 is MNHEY, CDR2 SMNVEV, per germline (reference sequence). The libraries of TRB cDNA were prepared using 5' RACE with UMI labels. From the 5' RACE reads, TCRdb lists one entry per CDR3 protein and no DNA. Here the sample table reports several thousand distinct CDR3 sequences. This chain links TRBV27 with TRBJ2-7. The sample consisted of naive CXCR3- CD8+ T cells from blood. Specified subset: CD45RO-CCR7+CD27+CD95- naive CD8+ T cells lacking CXCR3 (TNR3-). The TCR comes from a human donor in good health. Some clones in this sample may be carry-over from other donors' samples. The CDR3 spells CASSWRILSYEQYF.